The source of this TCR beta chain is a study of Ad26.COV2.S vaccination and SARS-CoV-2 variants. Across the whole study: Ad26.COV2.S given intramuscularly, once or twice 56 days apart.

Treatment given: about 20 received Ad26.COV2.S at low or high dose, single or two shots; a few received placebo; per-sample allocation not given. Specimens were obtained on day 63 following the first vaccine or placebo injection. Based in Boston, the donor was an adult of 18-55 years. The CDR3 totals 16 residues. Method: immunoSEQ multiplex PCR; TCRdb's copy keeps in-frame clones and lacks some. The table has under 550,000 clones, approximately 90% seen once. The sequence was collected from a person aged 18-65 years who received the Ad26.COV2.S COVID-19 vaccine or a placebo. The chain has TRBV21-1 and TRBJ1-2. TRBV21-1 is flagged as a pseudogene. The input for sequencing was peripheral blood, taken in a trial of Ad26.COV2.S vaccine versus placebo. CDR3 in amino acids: CASSKAPLSSDSGYTF. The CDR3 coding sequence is TGTGCCAGCAGCAAGGCTCCACTCTCAAGCGATAGTGGCTACACCTTC.